Listed below are T cell receptor beta chains from one sample, sequenced in a study of STAT3 mutations in large granular lymphocyte leukemia. The table came from immunoSEQ multiplex PCR; TCRdb's copy has only in-frame clones and leaves some out. The sample lists 35,000 to 40,000 clones, 70% to 90% occurring once. The sequencing input was PBMCs. These receptors were obtained from a human donor with T large granular lymphocyte leukemia. Some clones in this sample may be carry-over from other donors' samples. CDR3s include the opening cysteine and the closing phenylalanine or tryptophan. D genes are given only for firm matches. The size field is filled for only some rows; it gives once, few, many or a size class.

TRBD2	-	TRBV4-2	TRBJ2-5	CASSLSPLAGGPQETQYF	TGTGCCAGCAGCCTCAGCCCCCTAGCGGGGGGGCCGCAAGAGACCCAGTACTTC
-	few	TRBV5-1	TRBJ2-1	CASSLEYSYNEQFF	TGCGCCAGCAGCTTGGAATACTCCTACAATGAGCAGTTCTTC
TRBD1	-	TRBV4-1	TRBJ2-3	CASSREDRGSTDTQYF	TGCGCCAGCAGCCGGGAGGACAGGGGAAGCACAGATACGCAGTATTTT
-	-	TRBV29-1	TRBJ1-1	CSVLGTSDTEAFF	TGCAGCGTTCTGGGGACGTCGGACACTGAAGCTTTCTTT
-	-	TRBV7-9	TRBJ2-7	CASSLRDGLASYEQYF	TGTGCCAGCAGCTTAAGGGACGGCCTCGCATCCTACGAGCAGTACTTC
-	once	TRBV18	TRBJ1-5	CASSPPGHNLGNQPQHF	TGTGCCAGCTCACCACCGGGCCACAATTTGGGCAATCAGCCCCAGCATTTT
-	-	TRBV9	TRBJ1-2	CASSVGQGQYGYTF	TGTGCCAGCAGCGTAGGGCAGGGGCAGTATGGCTACACCTTC
-	-	TRBV28	TRBJ1-2	CASSLGGLTGYTF	TGTGCCAGCAGTTTAGGAGGACTTACTGGCTACACCTTC
-	-	TRBV25-1	TRBJ1-4	CASSAHGPGEKLFF	TGTGCCAGCAGTGCTCACGGGCCTGGGGAAAAACTGTTTTTT
-	-	TRBV7-2	TRBJ1-4	CASSMSQANEKLFF	TGTGCCAGCAGCATGTCTCAAGCGAATGAAAAACTGTTTTTT
-	-	TRBV28	TRBJ1-6	CASGTSPLHF	TGTGCCAGCGGGACTTCACCCCTCCACTTT
-	once	TRBV4-1	TRBJ1-5	CASSQGGGDNQPQHF	TGCGCCAGCAGCCAGGGTGGAGGAGACAATCAGCCCCAGCATTTT
-	-	TRBV4-2	TRBJ2-1	CASSQSTRSYAGEQFF	TGTGCCAGCAGCCAATCTACTAGGTCCTATGCGGGTGAGCAGTTCTTC
TRBD2	-	TRBV5-1	TRBJ2-2	CASSLGAGENTGELFF	TGCGCCAGCAGCTTGGGAGCGGGGGAGAACACCGGGGAGCTGTTTTTT
-	-	TRBV6-5	TRBJ1-6	CASSYSFQGYNSPLHF	TGTGCCAGCAGTTACTCTTTTCAGGGCTATAATTCACCCCTCCACTTT
TRBD1	-	TRBV18	TRBJ2-7	CASSHSGGWDEQYF	TGTGCCAGCTCACATTCAGGGGGTTGGGACGAGCAGTACTTC
-	-	TRBV2	TRBJ2-7	CASSVRQGGHEQYF	TGTGCCAGCAGTGTCCGACAGGGAGGGCACGAGCAGTACTTC
TRBD1	-	TRBV5-4	TRBJ1-2	CASSRTGDNYGYTF	TGTGCCAGCAGCCGGACAGGGGATAACTATGGCTACACCTTC
TRBD2	-	TRBV5-4	TRBJ2-6	CASTPGGGRFTGANVLTF	TGTGCCAGCACCCCCGGGGGGGGACGGTTCACTGGGGCCAACGTCCTGACTTTC
TRBD2	-	TRBV27	TRBJ2-1	CASSLRASGVYNEQFF	TGTGCCAGCAGTTTAAGGGCTAGCGGGGTCTACAATGAGCAGTTCTTC
-	-	TRBV30	TRBJ2-1	CAWGGYNEQFF	TGTGCCTGGGGGGGATACAATGAGCAGTTCTTC
-	-	TRBV5-1	TRBJ2-5	CASSLQETQYF	TGCGCCAGCAGCCTTCAAGAGACCCAGTACTTC